Following are 5 T cell receptor beta chains from one sample sequenced in a study of Ad26.COV2.S vaccination and SARS-CoV-2 variants. Profiling relied on immunoSEQ multiplex PCR, and the TCRdb table lists in-frame clones only, not all of them. In the table there are about 350,000 clones, 88% of which are singletons. Treatment reported: around 19 received Ad26.COV2.S at low or high dose, single or two shots; roughly five received placebo; per-sample allocation not given. Specimen acquisition occurred on day 63 following the initial vaccine or placebo injection. The specimen was peripheral blood, collected in a trial of Ad26.COV2.S vaccine versus placebo. The source is a person between 18 and 65 years old who received the Ad26.COV2.S COVID-19 vaccine or a placebo.

V gene TRBV28 combines with J gene TRBJ2-7; 7 nucleotides line up with TRBD1. Germline-derived CDR1 and CDR2 are MDHEN and SYDVKM. The CDR3 has 17 residues. Germline trimming cut 5 bases from V and 2 bases from J; bases unmatched to any gene: 15. The CDR3 DNA is TGTGCCAGCAGTCAGATCTCCGGGACAGAATACCCCTACGAGCAGTACTTC. Residues: CASSQISGTEYPYEQYF.

A few counts support this clone. The rearrangement links TRBV5-6 to TRBJ1-3, with D perhaps TRBD1 (5 bases). Germline CDR1 reads SGHDT; CDR2 reads YYEEEE. Trimming removed 4 bases at V and 0 bases at J, with 8 bases between. The CDR3 sequence is 14 residues long. The CDR3 protein is CASSPGTSGNTIYF. The CDR3 region has the DNA TGTGCCAGCAGCCCGGGGACCTCTGGAAACACCATATATTTT. Full variable domain (remainder filled in from reference TRBV5-6 and TRBJ1-3): DAGVTQSPTHLIKTRGQQVTLRCSPKSGHDTVSWYQQALGQGPQFIFQYYEEEERQRGNFPDRFSGHQFPNYSSELNVNALLLGDSALYLCASSPGTSGNTIYFGEGSWLTVV.

This clone showed up just once. The chain uses TRBV5-5 and TRBJ1-1; D remains ambiguous. CDR1 and CDR2 from the germline V gene are SGHKS and YYEKEE (reference sequence). V dropped 0 bases and J dropped 0 bases, with 6 bases sitting between them. The CDR3 is 14 amino acids. In nucleotides, the CDR3 is TGTGCCAGCAGCTTGGAAGGGATGAACACTGAAGCTTTCTTT. Translation: CASSLEGMNTEAFF.

The chain recombines TRBV4-1 with TRBJ2-5; possibly TRBD2 for D (5 bases). V was trimmed by 4 bases and J by 5 bases, leaving 20 bases between them. This CDR3 spans 16 amino acids. Germline CDR1 reads MGHRA; CDR2 reads YSYEKL. CDR3 sequence reads: CASSRGYSVVGETQYF. As DNA, the CDR3 is TGCGCCAGCAGCCGCGGGTATTCGGTGGTTGGGGAGACCCAGTACTTC.

This chain joins TRBV7-6 and TRBJ2-3, with D perhaps TRBD2 (6 bases). Germline CDR1 reads SGHVS; CDR2 reads FNYEAQ. CDR3 size: 16 residues. Trimming removed 5 bases at V and 1 base at J, with 16 bases between. The CDR3 region has the DNA TGTGCCAGCAGCCAAGTTGCGGGGACGGGCACAGATACGCAGTATTTT. This codes for CASSQVAGTGTDTQYF.